A selection of T cell receptor beta chains follows, all from one sample in a study of CD8+CD57+ T cells in acquired aplastic anemia. TCRdb fed the reads into MiXCR, producing one record per CDR3 protein. The sample contains a few hundred thousand distinct CDR3 sequences, 65% to 80% of which appear only once. The sample consisted of sorted CD4+, CD8+, or CD8+CD57+ T cells (not recorded which) from PBMCs. All receptors come from a human donor in good health, serving as a control. CDR3s include the opening cysteine and the closing phenylalanine or tryptophan. The D gene is left open where the match is weak. Part of the rows lack a size; the others show once, few, many or a class for expanded clones.

J,D,size,V,CDR3,DNA
TRBJ1-6,TRBD1,.,TRBV6-2/TRBV6-3,CASRVERQGDSPLHF,TGTGCCAGTAGGGTCGAGAGACAGGGGGATTCACCCCTCCACTTT
TRBJ1-2,.,.,TRBV12-3/TRBV12-4,CASSPPDRNYGYTF,TGTGCCAGCAGTCCGCCCGACAGGAACTATGGCTACACCTTC
TRBJ1-6,.,.,TRBV19,CASSIISGESPLHF,TGTGCCAGTAGTATTATTTCAGGGGAATCACCCCTCCACTTT
TRBJ2-7,TRBD2,.,TRBV20-1,CSARDSPGLGTGERIEQYF,TGCAGTGCTAGAGATTCTCCGGGACTAGGAACCGGGGAGCGGATAGAGCAGTACTTC
TRBJ1-1,.,.,TRBV7-2,CASSPGVAKTEAFF,TGTGCCAGCAGCCCCGGAGTCGCGAAGACTGAAGCTTTCTTT
TRBJ1-6,TRBD1,few,TRBV2,CASSEAPGQLRLHF,TGTGCCAGCAGTGAAGCGCCGGGACAGCTAAGACTCCACTTT
TRBJ1-6,.,once,TRBV2,CASGQGSPLHF,TGTGCCAGCGGCCAGGGCTCACCCCTCCACTTT
TRBJ2-3,.,.,TRBV7-2,CASSWERFPAQQYF,TGTGCCAGCAGCTGGGAGCGGTTCCCGGCTCAGCAGTATTTT
TRBJ1-1,.,.,TRBV6-5,CASSSPGDGEAFF,TGTGCCAGCAGTTCTCCGGGGGATGGTGAAGCTTTCTTT
TRBJ1-4,.,once,TRBV20-1,CSARIVSNEELFF,TGCAGTGCTAGAATAGTTAGCAATGAAGAACTGTTTTTT
TRBJ1-5,.,.,TRBV7-7,CASSFDTQGQHF,TGTGCTAGCAGCTTCGATACACAGGGACAGCATTTT
TRBJ1-4,.,.,TRBV20-1,CSATGGGTEKKLFF,TGCAGTGCTACCGGGGGGGGTACTGAAAAAAAACTGTTTTTT
TRBJ2-3,.,.,TRBV20-1,CSAHTGYEQSQYF,TGCAGTGCCCACACAGGCTACGAGCAGTCGCAGTATTTT
TRBJ1-3,.,.,TRBV5-1,CASSLGWTRNSGNTIYF,TGTGCCAGCAGCTTGGGTTGGACGCGAAACTCTGGAAACACCATATATTTT
TRBJ1-2,.,.,TRBV2,CATSTAGETAYDQSF,TGTGCCACCAGTACAGCGGGCGAAACCGCCTACGACCAGTCCTTC
TRBJ1-1,TRBD1,.,TRBV15,CATSRDRGRTEAFF,TGTGCCACCAGCAGAGACAGGGGGAGGACTGAAGCTTTCTTT
TRBJ2-7,.,.,TRBV10-3,CAISGGDARRNYEQYF,TGTGCCATCAGTGGCGGTGACGCGCGGAGGAACTACGAGCAGTACTTC
TRBJ2-3,TRBD2,.,TRBV25-1,CASSRLAGGGVTDTQYF,TGTGCCAGCAGTAGACTAGCGGGGGGCGGGGTCACAGATACGCAGTATTTT
TRBJ2-1,TRBD1,.,TRBV6-1,CASSIAGTGKYNEQFF,TGTGCCAGCAGTATCGCCGGGACAGGGAAATACAATGAGCAGTTCTTC
TRBJ1-4,.,.,TRBV10-3,CAINREEGEKLFF,TGTGCCATCAACAGGGAAGAAGGTGAAAAACTGTTTTTT
TRBJ1-2,.,once,TRBV5-4,CASSVGKGPDYGYTF,TGTGCCAGCAGCGTAGGAAAGGGTCCTGACTATGGCTACACCTTC
TRBJ1-5,.,.,TRBV2,CASSLGAVNSPQHF,TGTGCCAGCAGCTTGGGGGCGGTCAATTCGCCCCAGCACTTT